These 12 T cell receptor beta chains came from one sample sequenced in a study of blood T cells in healthy people across ages. PCR was performed a second time for roughly 7 to 12 cycles using a sample-barcoded 5' primer and a J-beta primer mix. TCRdb itself ran the 5' RACE reads through MiXCR, one entry per CDR3 protein. The table lists over 1,200,000 distinct CDR3 sequences, around 59% of them singletons. Sequences were obtained from blood. The receptors were sampled from a man younger than 35 in good health.

This clonotype occurred a few times. The V call is TRBV7-2, the J call TRBJ1-2; TRBD1 agrees at 8 bases. J lost 0 bases, V lost 6 bases, and 6 bases had no gene match. This CDR3 contains 15 residues. Per germline, CDR1 SGHTA and CDR2 FQGNSA. DNA of the CDR3: TGTGCCAGCAGACAGGGGGGCTTAGCTAACTATGGCTACACCTTC. This sequence encodes CASRQGGLANYGYTF.

The chain has TRBV4-3 and TRBJ1-2; TRBD1 is a possible D gene (5 bases). Looked up from germline, CDR1 is LGHNA and CDR2 is YSLEER. The CDR3 consists of 17 residues. V lost 2 bases and J lost 2, with 18 bases in between. Here the CDR3 DNA reads TGCGCCAGCAGCCAACAAAGCATGGCAGGGTCGAACTATGGCTACACCTTC. Translating it yields CASSQQSMAGSNYGYTF.

The genes are TRBV13 and TRBJ1-5; tentatively, D is TRBD1 (6 bases). Germline values: CDR1 PRHDT, CDR2 FYEKMQ (reference sequence). V was pared by 5 bases and J by 7 bases, with 15 bases between. CDR3 length: 14 amino acids. Here the CDR3 reads CASSHRADGQPQHF. CDR3 nucleotide sequence: TGTGCCAGCAGCCACAGGGCAGATGGACAGCCCCAGCATTTT.

With respect to this clonotype: One end of the junction varies from germline; a read error may be responsible. This chain joins TRBV7-9 and TRBJ2-1; the match to TRBD1 covers 7 bases. The germline CDR1 and CDR2 sequences are SEHNR and FQNEAQ (reference sequence). The CDR3 totals 13 residues. CDR3 in amino acids: CTSKGTAYNEQFF. The CDR3 region has the DNA TGTACCAGCAAGGGGACAGCATACAATGAGCAGTTCTTC.

The chain carries TRBV11-1 and TRBJ2-1; 9 bases align to TRBD2. V was pared by 5 bases and J by 3 bases, with 8 bases of the junction left unmatched. Germline CDR1 SGHAT, CDR2 FQDESV (reference sequence). The CDR3 loop spans 16 amino acids. This CDR3 reads CASSQTGTSFYNEQFF. CDR3 coding DNA: TGTGCCAGCAGCCAGACTGGGACTAGCTTCTACAATGAGCAGTTCTTC.

The CDR3 nucleotides are TGTGCCAGCAGCCAACCGGGACTCGAGCAGTTCTTC. Protein sequence: CASSQPGLEQFF. The chain recombines TRBV11-2 with TRBJ2-1; tentatively, D is TRBD2 (6 bases). The CDR3 runs 12 residues. V was cut by 5 bases and J by 10 bases, with 12 bases left in between. The V gene's germline CDR1 is SGHAT and CDR2 FQNNGV.

J is TRBJ2-7 and V is TRBV6-6; 8 bases are a match to TRBD1. Per germline, CDR1 MNHNY and CDR2 SVGAGI (reference sequence). The CDR3 spans 15 residues. The J segment lost 4 bases and the V segment lost 3 bases, leaving 8 bases of the junction unmatched. CDR3: CASSYLQTGDYEQYF. For the CDR3, the DNA is TGTGCCAGCAGTTATTTGCAGACAGGGGATTACGAGCAGTACTTC.

This sequence joins TRBV5-5 and TRBJ2-5; 8 nucleotides match TRBD2. V shed 5 bases, J shed 2 bases, and the junction held 8 bases outside the gene matches. This CDR3 spans 15 amino acids. Germline V gives CDR1 SGHKS, CDR2 YYEKEE (reference sequence). CDR3 sequence reads: CASSRSGGGQETQYF. CDR3 DNA: TGTGCCAGCAGTCGGTCGGGGGGGGGACAAGAGACCCAGTACTTC.

This clonotype was recorded many times. The chain joins TRBV12-3 or TRBV12-4 to TRBJ2-7; 7 bases line up with TRBD1. The CDR3 loop spans 13 amino acids. The junction had 5 bases not matched to a gene; V was cut back by 8 bases and J by 1 base. CDR3 region: CASRGTASYEQYF. In nucleotides, the CDR3 is TGTGCCAGCCGAGGGACAGCTTCCTACGAGCAGTACTTC.

This chain links TRBV20-1 with TRBJ2-1; 12 nucleotides agree with TRBD2. This CDR3 spans 14 amino acids. Germline V gene lookup returns CDR1 DFQATT and CDR2 SNEGSKA (reference sequence). The J segment lost 4 bases and the V segment lost 6 bases, leaving 4 bases of the junction unmatched. This CDR3 is CSAGTSGGYNEQFF. DNA of the CDR3: TGCAGTGCGGGAACTAGCGGGGGGTACAATGAGCAGTTCTTC.

The CDR3: CAIRPDRSSPLHF. CDR3 in DNA: TGTGCCATCAGGCCGGACAGAAGTTCACCCCTCCACTTT. V and J are TRBV10-3 and TRBJ1-6, with a weak D call TRBD1 (6 bases). The germline CDR1 and CDR2 sequences are ENHRY and SYGVKD. The CDR3 spans 13 residues. Trimming cost V 6 bases and J 9 bases, with 12 bases left between them.

CDR3 bases: TGTGCCAGCAGCCGCATAAGGGCAGATCGGGCCTACGAGCAGTACTTC. Its translation: CASSRIRADRAYEQYF. The chain carries TRBV14 and TRBJ2-7; no reliable D call. Germline V lookup: CDR1 SGHDN, CDR2 FVKESK. V gave up 4 bases and J gave up 2 bases, with 18 bases separating them. The CDR3 has 16 amino acids.